Listed below are T cell receptor beta chains from one sample, sequenced in a study of blood T cell repertoires in COVID-19. The repertoire was sequenced with immunoSEQ multiplex PCR; TCRdb's copy has only in-frame clones and lacks some. Seen here are more than 200,000 clones, about nine tenths observed once, and the top ten hold 4.5% to 7.5%. The sequencing sample was made of peripheral blood. Source of these receptors: a man older than 75 with acute or convalescent COVID-19. The CDR3 runs from the conserved cysteine through the conserved F or W. The D gene is left open where the match is weak. A clone size is listed for some rows: how often the clone was seen (once, few, many), or a class if it is expanded.

d_call: TRBD1; cdr3_length: 17; j_call: TRBJ1-5; v_call: TRBV5-3; clone_size: once; cdr3_aa: CARSQNRGVRGNQPQHF; cdr3_nt: TGTGCCAGAAGCCAGAACAGGGGTGTGAGGGGCAATCAGCCCCAGCATTTT
d_call: NA; cdr3_length: 15; j_call: TRBJ1-6; v_call: TRBV6-4; clone_size: NA; cdr3_aa: CASSDRGTNNSPLHF; cdr3_nt: TGTGCCAGCAGTGACAGGGGAACGAATAATTCACCCCTCCACTTT
d_call: TRBD2; cdr3_length: 16; j_call: TRBJ2-3; v_call: TRBV14; clone_size: NA; cdr3_aa: CASSQTSVARTDTQYF; cdr3_nt: TGTGCCAGCAGCCAAACTAGCGTCGCCCGGACAGATACGCAGTATTTT
d_call: TRBD2; cdr3_length: 15; j_call: TRBJ2-2; v_call: TRBV19; clone_size: once; cdr3_aa: CASSITSANTGELFF; cdr3_nt: TGTGCCAGTAGTATTACTAGCGCGAACACCGGGGAGCTGTTTTTT
d_call: NA; cdr3_length: 16; j_call: TRBJ2-2; v_call: TRBV28; clone_size: NA; cdr3_aa: CASSTNYRGKAGELFF; cdr3_nt: TGTGCCAGCAGTACTAATTATAGGGGTAAAGCCGGGGAGCTGTTTTTT
d_call: TRBD2; cdr3_length: 16; j_call: TRBJ2-1; v_call: TRBV5-1; clone_size: NA; cdr3_aa: CASSWQLAGGDNEQFF; cdr3_nt: TGCGCCAGCAGCTGGCAACTAGCGGGAGGGGACAATGAGCAGTTCTTC
d_call: NA; cdr3_length: 12; j_call: TRBJ1-5; v_call: TRBV19; clone_size: NA; cdr3_aa: CASTGQYQPQHF; cdr3_nt: TGTGCCAGTACCGGACAGTATCAGCCCCAGCATTTT
d_call: TRBD1; cdr3_length: 14; j_call: TRBJ2-5; v_call: TRBV6-5; clone_size: NA; cdr3_aa: CASGYRGRTETQYF; cdr3_nt: TGTGCCAGCGGCTACAGGGGGCGGACAGAGACCCAGTACTTC
d_call: TRBD2; cdr3_length: 15; j_call: TRBJ2-1; v_call: TRBV4-1; clone_size: NA; cdr3_aa: CASSRREGHRNEQFF; cdr3_nt: TGCGCCAGCAGCAGGCGGGAGGGCCACCGTAATGAGCAGTTCTTC
d_call: NA; cdr3_length: 16; j_call: TRBJ2-1; v_call: TRBV7-2; clone_size: NA; cdr3_aa: CASSLEQGRSYNEQFF; cdr3_nt: TGTGCCAGCAGCTTAGAGCAGGGTAGATCCTACAATGAGCAGTTCTTC
d_call: NA; cdr3_length: 13; j_call: TRBJ1-1; v_call: TRBV7-3; clone_size: NA; cdr3_aa: CASSSSVNTEAFF; cdr3_nt: TGTGCCAGCAGCTCCTCTGTGAACACTGAAGCTTTCTTT
d_call: NA; cdr3_length: 12; j_call: TRBJ1-1; v_call: TRBV18; clone_size: NA; cdr3_aa: CASSPIGQEAFF; cdr3_nt: TGTGCCAGCTCACCGATTGGACAGGAAGCTTTCTTT
d_call: NA; cdr3_length: 17; j_call: TRBJ1-1; v_call: TRBV28; clone_size: NA; cdr3_aa: CASSALPGARMNTEAFF; cdr3_nt: TGTGCCAGCAGTGCTTTGCCAGGGGCGAGGATGAACACTGAAGCTTTCTTT
d_call: NA; cdr3_length: 11; j_call: TRBJ1-1; v_call: TRBV30; clone_size: NA; cdr3_aa: CAWSGEFEAFF; cdr3_nt: TGTGCCTGGAGTGGAGAATTTGAAGCTTTCTTT
d_call: TRBD1; cdr3_length: 14; j_call: TRBJ1-1; v_call: TRBV7-9; clone_size: few; cdr3_aa: CASSLGTGNTEAFF; cdr3_nt: TGTGCCAGCAGCTTGGGGACAGGGAACACTGAAGCTTTCTTT